The source of this TCR beta chain is a study of CD8 T cells in ankylosing spondylitis. Study outcomes and limitations: Clones tied to disease were said to be significantly enriched in matched ankylosing spondylitis synovial fluid. Within peripheral blood, clones linked to disease were CD8+ and relatively rare. Characteristic, it appeared, of ankylosing spondylitis blood was a TCR beta motif of fewer than 10 highly homologous variants.

The CDR3 is made up of 16 amino acids. V trimming: 3 bases; J trimming: 6 bases; junction bases outside the gene matches: 7. Construction of TCR beta libraries was performed using quantitative 5'-RACE with molecular barcodes. From the 5' RACE reads, TCRdb called clonotypes with MiXCR, one entry per CDR3 protein. The sample lists 800,000 to 900,000 distinct CDR3 sequences; about 11% were seen once. Comments on this clonotype: Its antigen is not identified.

Sequenced sample: blood, either unsorted or a sorted T cell fraction (not recorded which). The receptor was derived from a male donor with ankylosing spondylitis. The V gene is TRBV12-3 or TRBV12-4, the J gene TRBJ2-2, with 10 bases matching TRBD2. CDR3 amino acids: CASSFSPGTSAGELFF. The DNA of the CDR3 is TGTGCCAGCAGTTTCTCTCCCGGGACTAGCGCCGGGGAGCTGTTTTTT.